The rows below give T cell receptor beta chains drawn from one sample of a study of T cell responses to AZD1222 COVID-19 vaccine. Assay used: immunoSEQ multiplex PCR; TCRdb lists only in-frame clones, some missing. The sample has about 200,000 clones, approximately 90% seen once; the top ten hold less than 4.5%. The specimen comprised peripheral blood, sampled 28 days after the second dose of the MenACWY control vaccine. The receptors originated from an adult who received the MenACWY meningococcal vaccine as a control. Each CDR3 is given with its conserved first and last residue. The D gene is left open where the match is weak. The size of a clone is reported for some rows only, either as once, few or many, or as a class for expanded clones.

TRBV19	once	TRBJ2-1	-	TGTGCCAGTAGCCCTAAGGGGGCGGGAGGACTCAATGAGCAGTTCTTC	CASSPKGAGGLNEQFF
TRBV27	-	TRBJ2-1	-	TGTGCCAGCAGCTTTTACCCCCCCAAACTAGGTCGGTTATCGAATGAGCAGTTCTTC	CASSFYPPKLGRLSNEQFF
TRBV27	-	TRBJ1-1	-	TGTGCCAGCAGTCCCCCGCCCGGACTCACTCGGACTGAAGCTTTCTTT	CASSPPPGLTRTEAFF
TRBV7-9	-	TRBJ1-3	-	TGTGCCAGCAGCGCCGTTCGGGCCAACTCTGGAAACACCATATATTTT	CASSAVRANSGNTIYF
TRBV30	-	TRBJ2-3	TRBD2	TGTGCCTGGGACCTTAGCGGGAGGGCCGGTGATACGCAGTATTTT	CAWDLSGRAGDTQYF
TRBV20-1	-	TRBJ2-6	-	TGCAGTGCTAGTCCCTTGCGCGGCTCTGGGGCCAACGTCCTGACTTTC	CSASPLRGSGANVLTF
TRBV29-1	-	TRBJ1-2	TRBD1	TGCAGCGACCGAAGGGGGACAGGGGGACGGAATGGCTACACCTTC	CSDRRGTGGRNGYTF
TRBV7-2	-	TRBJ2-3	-	TGTGCCAGCAGCTTCTGGAGAGGGTCGGATACGCAGTATTTT	CASSFWRGSDTQYF
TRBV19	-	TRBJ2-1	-	TGTGCCAGTAAGGGACACTCGGACATAAATGAGCAGTTCTTC	CASKGHSDINEQFF
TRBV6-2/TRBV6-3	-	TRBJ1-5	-	TGTGCCAGCAGCCATCCCGATCAGCCCCAGCATTTT	CASSHPDQPQHF
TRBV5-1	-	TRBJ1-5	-	TGCGCCAGCAGCTTGCGGGGGGGGTCTAATCAGCCCCAGCATTTT	CASSLRGGSNQPQHF
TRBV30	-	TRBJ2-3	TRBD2	TGTGCCTGGAGTGCCCCGACTAGCGGGAGGGCAGATACGCAGTATTTT	CAWSAPTSGRADTQYF
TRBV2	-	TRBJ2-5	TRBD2	TGTGCCAGCCATCTACAAGCGGGAGGGAGGACCCAGTACTTC	CASHLQAGGRTQYF
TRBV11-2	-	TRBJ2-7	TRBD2	TGTGCCAGCAGCTTACTTAGCGGGAGCGACGAGCAGTACTTC	CASSLLSGSDEQYF
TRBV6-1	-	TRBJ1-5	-	TGTGCCAGCAGTGAAGAAAGGGGCAGGTCCCACCATTTT	CASSEERGRSHHF
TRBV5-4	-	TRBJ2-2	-	TGTGCCAGCAGCCCCATGGGGACAGGGGAGCTGTTTTTT	CASSPMGTGELFF
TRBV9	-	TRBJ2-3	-	TGTGCCAGCACCCCATCTAGCTCTCCTGACACAGATACGCAGTATTTT	CASTPSSSPDTDTQYF
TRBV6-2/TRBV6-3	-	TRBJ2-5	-	TGTGCCAGCAGTTACTGGATCGACCAAGAGACCCAGTACTTC	CASSYWIDQETQYF
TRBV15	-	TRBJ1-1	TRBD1	TGTGCCACCAGAGGGGACAGGGGTACTGAAGCTTTCTTT	CATRGDRGTEAFF
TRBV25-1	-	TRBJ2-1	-	TGTGCCAGCGGGGAGGTCGCCCCCTGGTTCTTC	CASGEVAPWFF
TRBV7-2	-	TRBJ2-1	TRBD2	TGTGCCAGCAGCTTACGTTTAGCGGGAGGGGGTGAGCAGTTCTTC	CASSLRLAGGGEQFF
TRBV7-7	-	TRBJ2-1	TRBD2	TGTGCTAGCAGCCCCCGGACTAGCGGGAGGGGTGAGCAGTTCTTC	CASSPRTSGRGEQFF
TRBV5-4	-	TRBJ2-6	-	TGTGCCAGCAGCCCCCCCAAGGGGACGACTGGGGCCAACGTCCTGACTTTC	CASSPPKGTTGANVLTF
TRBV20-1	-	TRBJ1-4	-	TGCAGTGCTAGTAGGCGAATGTCTTATGAAAAACTGTTTTTT	CSASRRMSYEKLFF